This T cell receptor (beta chain) appears in the sequencing data of a study of blood T cell repertoires in COVID-19. Germline V gives CDR1 SGHRS, CDR2 YFSETQ. The V end was cut by 0 bases, the J end by 2 bases, with 6 bases between. The CDR3 has 14 amino acids. Only in-frame clones appear in the TCRdb table, and some are missing; sequencing was by immunoSEQ multiplex PCR. This table holds about 160,000 clones, around nine tenths found once. The genes are TRBV5-1 and TRBJ1-3; tentative D call: TRBD1 (5 bases). The TCR comes from a woman aged 70-85 years with COVID-19, enrolled during active disease. The sequenced material came from peripheral blood. CDR3 in amino acids: CASSLAGTGNTIYF. DNA of the CDR3: TGCGCCAGCAGCTTGGCAGGGACTGGAAACACCATATATTTT.